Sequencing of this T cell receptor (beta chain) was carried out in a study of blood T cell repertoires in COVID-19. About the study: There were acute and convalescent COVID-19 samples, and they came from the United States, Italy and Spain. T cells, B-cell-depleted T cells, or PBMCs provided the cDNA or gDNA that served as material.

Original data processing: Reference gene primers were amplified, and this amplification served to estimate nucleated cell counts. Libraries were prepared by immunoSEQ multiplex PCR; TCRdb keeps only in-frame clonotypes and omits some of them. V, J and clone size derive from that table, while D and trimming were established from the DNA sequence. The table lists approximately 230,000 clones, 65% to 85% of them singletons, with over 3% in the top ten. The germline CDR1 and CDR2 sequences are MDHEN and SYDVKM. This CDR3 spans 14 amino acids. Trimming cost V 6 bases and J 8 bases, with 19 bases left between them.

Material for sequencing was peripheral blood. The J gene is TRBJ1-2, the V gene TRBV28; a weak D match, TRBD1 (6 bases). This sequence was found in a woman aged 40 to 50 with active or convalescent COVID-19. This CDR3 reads CASSDLPGVGGYTF. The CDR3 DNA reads TGTGCCAGCAGCGACCTCCCAGGGGTGGGGGGCTACACCTTC.